This TCR beta chain emerged from a study of post-analysis software for immune sequencing data. Broader study findings: Patients had higher frequencies than controls of five or six TRBV segments, including TRBV5-6, TRBV5-1 and TRBV20-1. Controls' normalized Chao1 diversity significantly exceeded that of multiple sclerosis patients. Those samples that were prepared in the same batch co-clustered strongly by F measure.

In regard to this clonotype: Antigen specificity is unknown. Given a much more abundant clone one base away, this may be a read error.

The CDR3 consists of 14 residues. Germline V gene lookup returns CDR1 ENHRY and CDR2 SYGVKD. Presence of unique molecular identifiers characterized the TCR beta cDNA libraries. Via MiXCR, TCRdb re-called the PCR reads, giving one row per CDR3 protein. The repertoire consists of 180,000 or so distinct CDR3 sequences, with approximately 29% occurring once and the leading ten covering around 3.7%. This clonotype was sampled from a girl between 2 and 17 years old with multiple sclerosis. This chain links TRBV10-3 with TRBJ2-3; 8 bases align to TRBD2. The sample comprised blood. This CDR3 is CAIETGGLTDTRYF. CDR3 coding DNA: TGTGCCATCGAAACGGGAGGGCTCACAGATACGCGGTATTTT.